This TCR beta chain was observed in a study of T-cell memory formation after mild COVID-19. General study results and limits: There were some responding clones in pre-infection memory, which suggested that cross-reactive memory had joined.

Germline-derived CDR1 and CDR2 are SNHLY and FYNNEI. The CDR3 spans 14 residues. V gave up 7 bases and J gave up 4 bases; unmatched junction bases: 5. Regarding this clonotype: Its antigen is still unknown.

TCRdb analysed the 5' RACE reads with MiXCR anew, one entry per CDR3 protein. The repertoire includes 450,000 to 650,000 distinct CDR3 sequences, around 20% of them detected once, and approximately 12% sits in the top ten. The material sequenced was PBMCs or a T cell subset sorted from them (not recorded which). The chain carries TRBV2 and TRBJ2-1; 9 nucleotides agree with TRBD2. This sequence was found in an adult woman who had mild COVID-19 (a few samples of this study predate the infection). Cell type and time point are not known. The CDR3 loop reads CASNRLADYNEQFF. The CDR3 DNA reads TGTGCCAGCAACAGACTAGCGGATTACAATGAGCAGTTCTTC.